This entry describes one T cell receptor (beta chain). Its target antigen remains unknown. Qualities for individual bases were not recorded, and no much larger clone is one base off. Library method: the immunoSEQ multiplex PCR assay. A mixture of 60 forward primers for TCR Vbeta segments and 13 reverse primers for TCR Jbeta segments was used in the multiplex PCR. A multiplex PCR assay on genomic DNA amplified the CDR3 region of rearranged TCR beta genes. The Illumina HiSeq System was used to sequence the amplified TCR beta libraries as 87-base-pair reads. The paper's data handling went like this. A later analysis counted about 80 million unique TCR beta chains across the 550 to 700 repertoires, and roughly 10 million of these chains were shared by at least two donors. A nearest-neighbor algorithm error-corrected the raw reads and collapsed the reads into unique sequences, merging closely related sequences to remove PCR and sequencing errors. To assign V, D and J gene segments, CDR3 sequences were aligned to IMGT reference sequences. For a sequence to be retained, a match of at least six nucleotides was required to both a V gene segment and a J gene segment. A rearrangement counted as productive if the CDR3 had no stop codons and remained in frame with V and J, and every other rearrangement counted as non-productive. CDR3 was defined according to IMGT convention as the region running from the second conserved V-encoded cysteine to the conserved J-encoded phenylalanine. In an earlier analysis of more than 550 of the donors, sequences lacking an unambiguous match to a single V gene segment were excluded. In an earlier analysis of around 590 of the donors, a V segment was called functional when productive rearrangements were above 56.7%, and segregating when the standard deviation between donors exceeded 5%. A statistical classification framework was developed to diagnose cytomegalovirus status using the catalog of TCR beta chain sequences. V and J gene assignment, in a later analysis, came from comparing TCR nucleotide sequences with IMGT/GENE-DB human TR gene sequences. Using the TCRdist pipeline, a later analysis assigned CDR3 sequences along with most-parsimonious VDJ recombination scenarios. In a later analysis, each TCR beta chain was defined by its CDR3 amino acid sequence together with its V-gene family, and reads lacking a unique V-gene family were excluded. As a way to deal with suspected cross-contamination and a sequencing artifact, a later analysis dropped 640 or so nucleotide sequences that were highly shared and had low generation probability. In a later analysis, a clonal expansion index was calculated for each public chain from normalized within-repertoire ranks of inferred template counts. In a later analysis, generation probabilities were computed using a VDJ recombination model fitted to out-of-frame rearrangements, and the results were checked against IGoR. In a later analysis, TCR-TCR, TCR-HLA and TCR-CMV co-occurrence was scored with hypergeometric tests, and a repertoire-size bias correction was applied to TCR pairs. In a later analysis, false discovery rates were estimated by permuting HLA or CMV assignments 20 times. In a later analysis, co-occurring TCRs were grouped with DBSCAN, and TCRdist sequence similarity was added when clustering was performed within HLA-allele-positive subsets. Repertoires with fewer than 30,000 or more than 120,000 public chains, plus five repertoires with anomalous nucleotide sharing, were excluded from co-occurrence clustering. Here the immuneACCESS table is served through TCRdb, limited to in-frame sequences with V and J called. Missing clones are a known gap in these copies; in checked studies unresolved V genes cover under half, and the rest lacks a known reason. Clone size and the V and J calls come from that table; the DNA yielded D and trimming. Across this sample there are some 170,000 clones, with approximately 80% seen only once. Of the sample, over 4.5% is held by the ten largest clones.

In the germline V gene (reference sequence), CDR1 corresponds to SEHNR and CDR2 to FQNEAQ. The CDR3 goes from the cysteine to the phenylalanine over 11 residues. CDR3 DNA is the only sequence kept; it has 33 bases, read in frame from the first base. Trimming at the junction amounts to 8 bases on V and 11 bases on J, and the germline ends lie 15 bases apart. The sample is drawn from a study of cytomegalovirus exposure and HLA in healthy donors (dated by TCRdb to the late 2010s). Concerning the study at large: According to an earlier analysis of a few hundred of the donors, 150 million to 200 million T cells yielded 117 million unique TCR beta sequences and 276 Gb of sequence data. An early release that covered fewer than 750 HLA-typed donors contained about 300 gigabases of sequencing data and 80 million or so unique TCR sequences. Among the roughly 400 genotyped donors, more than 70% belonged to the genetic ancestry cluster associated with self-reported Caucasian donors. The study was designed to test whether signatures of past pathogen exposure could be identified by cataloging public T cell receptors. The T cell repertoires of roughly 660 subjects were profiled by immunosequencing and related to cytomegalovirus serostatus. Besides the first cohort of about 730 subjects, a separate validation cohort made up of roughly 120 different subjects was used. To predict cytomegalovirus infection status, the study brought together high-throughput TCR immunosequencing, statistical association of individual TCRs with disease status, and machine learning. A later analysis re-analyzed previously published TCR beta repertoires from about 730 donors and added high-resolution HLA genotyping to study TCR occurrence patterns. In the later analysis, no new phenotypic data were used to find candidate immune exposures; instead, reliance was placed on TCR beta sequences and their occurrence across donors. To decide whether each TCR beta V gene segment behaved as functional or pseudogenic, an earlier analysis of some 580 of the donors relied on high-throughput TCR beta sequencing. Alongside the repertoire data, information on donor age, sex, ethnicity and CMV serostatus was compiled. A later genetic analysis used genome-wide SNP genotypes for about 55% of the 666 donors, treating that subset as a discovery cohort. All discovery cohort repertoires had been generated on a single sequencing platform. HLA typing covered class I and class II loci at four-digit resolution. Typing coverage differed by locus: A, B, C, DRB1 and DQB1 were typed in about 620-640 donors, DQA1 in about 550, DPA1 in over 600, and DPB1 in 400 to 490. A few DR-DQ haplotypes were handled as single units for association and clustering because linkage in the cohort was strong. Among over 350 genotyped donors of the cohort, an average of around 240,000 unique TCR beta nucleotide sequences were sequenced per donor, around a sixth of them non-productive.

The cohort consisted of 650 to 850 healthy bone marrow donors. At the time of sampling, all cohort members were nominally healthy, though unrecorded immune exposures were likely present. The donor was CMV seropositive and was included in the group of around 300 seropositive cohort members. A peripheral blood sample was provided by each donor, and peripheral blood mononuclear cells were used for TCR beta sequencing. The Qiagen DNeasy Blood Extraction Kit was used to extract genomic DNA from the blood cell samples. What the authors observed across the whole study: An association between a missense DCLRE1C variant and V-gene and J-gene trimming of TCR beta chains was found in a later genetic analysis and replicated in an independent cohort. According to a later analysis, most CMV-associated TCR beta chains appeared to be HLA-restricted, and the HLA associations seemed to be driven largely by CMV exposure. Specific HLA alleles were associated with over 15,000 TCR beta sequences at a false discovery rate of 0.05 in a later analysis. A later genetic analysis reported fewer N-insertions in productive TCRs among donors in an Asian-associated ancestry cluster than the roughly 650-donor mean. When HLA alleles, especially DR and DQ, strongly co-occurred, TCR associations were difficult to assign to individual alleles. Most TCR sequences were observed very rarely across donors, whereas some public TCRs were present in many individuals. In a later analysis, TCR association rates were found to vary across HLA loci, with the most associated TCRs seen for DRB1 alleles and the fewest for HLA-C alleles. The study listed around 160 TCR beta chains as associated with cytomegalovirus. Only TCR beta chains were sequenced in this cohort, and the absence of alpha or paired-chain data limited detectable features. Sequencing depth was assumed to be roughly uniform across donors in the presence/absence analyses, though that assumption may not hold. Three of the identified cytomegalovirus-associated TCR beta chains were confirmed in vitro to be specific for cytomegalovirus antigens. A cluster of highly shared sequence variants was judged likely to represent a technical artifact of the sequencing pipeline. The classifier was reported to diagnose cytomegalovirus status with high specificity and sensitivity in both the original cohort and the validation cohort. Around 16 rarely observed V segments, including chromosome 9 orphons, were excluded from the earlier analysis of about 610 of the donors because counts were too low. Some IMGT-functional V segments, including TRBV6-2 and TRBV6-3, could not be distinguished by the 87-base-pair reads and were therefore excluded. Linkage disequilibrium might explain the correlated functional status among segregating V segments, but an unknown experimental factor could not be ruled out. In an earlier analysis of some 500 of the donors, most TCR beta V segments were observed in productive rearrangements about 87% or about 30% of the time, broadly matching IMGT annotations. A further reported finding was that TCR beta sequences accurately predicted the HLA-A and HLA-B alleles for most subjects in the first cohort. HLA typing was unavailable for some donors at each locus, so association tests used only the typed subset. The authors suggested that the approach could potentially be generalized to other disease states and immunological phenotypes. A later analysis reported that several top co-occurrence clusters appeared linked to parvovirus B19, influenza, CMV and Epstein-Barr virus. For the cohort, immune exposure information was limited to CMV serostatus. A later analysis found that HLA-associated TCR beta chains were more clonally expanded and had lower generation probabilities than equally common non-associated chains.

The V and J genes are TRBV7-9 and TRBJ1-1, with TRBD1 as a weak D call on 5 bases. The source material was PBMCs. The sequence was obtained from a woman between 18 and 30 years old in good health and CMV-seropositive. The CDR3 is CASGREGLAFF. The DNA reads TGTGCCAGCGGCAGGGAGGGATTGGCTTTCTTT.